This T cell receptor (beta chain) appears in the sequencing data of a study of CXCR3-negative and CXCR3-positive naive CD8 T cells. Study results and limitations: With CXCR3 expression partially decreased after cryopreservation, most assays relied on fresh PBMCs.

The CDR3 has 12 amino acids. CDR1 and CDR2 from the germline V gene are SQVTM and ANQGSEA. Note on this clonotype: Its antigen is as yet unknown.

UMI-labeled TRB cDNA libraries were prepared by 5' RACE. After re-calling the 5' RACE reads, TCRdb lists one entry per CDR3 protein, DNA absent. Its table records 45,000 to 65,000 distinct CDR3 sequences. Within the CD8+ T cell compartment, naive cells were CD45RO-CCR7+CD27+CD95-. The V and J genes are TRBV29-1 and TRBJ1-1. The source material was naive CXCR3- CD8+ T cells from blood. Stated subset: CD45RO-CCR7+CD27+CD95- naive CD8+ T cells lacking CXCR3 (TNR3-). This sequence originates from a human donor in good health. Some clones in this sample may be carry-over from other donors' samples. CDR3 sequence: CSVRSLNTEAFF.